A selection of T cell receptor beta chains follows, all from one sample in a study of CD8 T cells in Susac syndrome. TCRdb itself ran the immunoSEQ multiplex PCR reads through MiXCR, one entry per CDR3 protein. The sample holds approximately 110,000 distinct CDR3 sequences, 93% seen once. Sequencing was done on a sample of CD8+ T cells from PBMCs. The origin of the receptors is a human donor with multiple sclerosis. Both conserved end residues are part of each CDR3. D genes are given only for firm matches. Clone size, where shown, is once, few, many, or a class for clones that have expanded.

>once|.|TRBV9|TRBJ2-5
TGTGCCAGCAGCGGTTCCGGGACTCCCCAAGAGACCCAGTACTTC
CASSGSGTPQETQYF
>.|.|TRBV5-6|TRBJ1-5
TGTGCCAGCAGCTTGGCCGGGCAAGGCGGTAGCAATCAGCCCCAGCATTTT
CASSLAGQGGSNQPQHF
>.|.|TRBV7-6|TRBJ2-7
TGTGCCAGCAGCTTATATTTGTTCGGAGTCGGCGAGCAGTACTTC
CASSLYLFGVGEQYF
>.|TRBD1|TRBV6-5|TRBJ1-2
TGTGCCAGCAGTTACCGACAGGGGGGCAACTATGGCTACACCTTC
CASSYRQGGNYGYTF
>once|TRBD2|TRBV20-1|TRBJ2-7
TGCAGTGCTAGAGGTGGGTCCCTCGAGCGGGGGCAGTACTTC
CSARGGSLERGQYF
>.|TRBD1|TRBV7-9|TRBJ1-6
TGTGCCAGCAGCTTCCGACAGGGGGTATTACCCTATAATTCACCCCTCCACTTT
CASSFRQGVLPYNSPLHF
>.|.|TRBV19|TRBJ2-7
TGTGCCAGTGGCAGCCTCTACGAGCAGTACTTC
CASGSLYEQYF
>.|.|TRBV14|TRBJ2-3
TGTGCCAGCAGCCAAGATTTCCCCAGGGCAGATACGCAGTATTTT
CASSQDFPRADTQYF
>.|TRBD2|TRBV7-2|TRBJ2-1
TGTGCCAGCAGCTTTTGGCGGGAGTTGAATGAGCAGTTCTTC
CASSFWRELNEQFF
>.|TRBD1|TRBV5-6|TRBJ2-7
TGTGCCAGCAGCTTCTGGACAGGGCGGGAGCAGTACTTC
CASSFWTGREQYF
>.|.|TRBV7-6|TRBJ2-7
TGTGCCAGCAGCCGCGACTCCGGTACCTACGAGCAGTACTTC
CASSRDSGTYEQYF
>.|TRBD1|TRBV5-1|TRBJ1-2
TGCGCCAGCAGCTCTTGGACAGGGGGCGACGGCTACACCTTC
CASSSWTGGDGYTF
>.|TRBD1|TRBV6-6|TRBJ1-1
TGTGCCAGCAGATCCGGGACAGCCATGAACACTGAAGCTTTCTTT
CASRSGTAMNTEAFF
>.|TRBD1|TRBV5-1|TRBJ2-3
TGCGCCAGCAGCTTGGAAACAGGGGTCGCAGATACGCAGTATTTT
CASSLETGVADTQYF
>.|TRBD2|TRBV7-8|TRBJ2-7
TGTGCCAGCAGCTTATTCGGGGGGTACTACGAGCAGTACTTC
CASSLFGGYYEQYF
>.|TRBD1|TRBV25-1|TRBJ2-3
TGTGCCAGCAGTGAACGAAAGACAGGGACAATGGCAGATACGCAGTATTTT
CASSERKTGTMADTQYF
>.|TRBD1|TRBV20-1|TRBJ1-4
TGCAGTGCTAGAGATCTTTTCGGACAGGGGGCAGGGAATGAAAAACTGTTTTTT
CSARDLFGQGAGNEKLFF
>.|.|TRBV9|TRBJ2-3
TGTGCCAGCAGCGTAGAAGGGGACACAGATACGCAGTATTTT
CASSVEGDTDTQYF
>few|.|TRBV7-9|TRBJ1-1
TGTGCCAGCAGGGGGACGGTGAACACTGAAGCTTTCTTT
CASRGTVNTEAFF
>.|TRBD2|TRBV13|TRBJ2-3
TGTGCCAGCAGCCCAGAGACTAGCGGTAGCACAGATACGCAGTATTTT
CASSPETSGSTDTQYF